The 21 T cell receptor beta chains presented below share a single source sample, sequenced in a study of T cell repertoires in cytomegalovirus infection. Their cognate antigens are unknown. MiXCR was run by TCRdb on the reads, yielding one entry per CDR3 protein. The data show some 920,000 distinct CDR3 sequences, approximately 30% seen once. This sample comprised cultured CD8+ T cells from PBMCs, obtained from culture after CMV antigen stimulation. These receptors came from a human donor in good health (CMV status not recorded). Some clones in this sample may be carry-over from other donors' samples.

V and J are TRBV27 and TRBJ2-1; no clear D. CDR3 length: 13 residues. V lost 6 bases, J lost 3 bases, and 9 bases lay in between. CDR1 is MNHEY and CDR2 is SMNVEV in the germline V gene (reference sequence). CDR3 in DNA: TGTGCCAGCAGGGATGGGTTCTACAATGAGCAGTTCTTC. Its protein is CASRDGFYNEQFF.

V is TRBV7-9 and J is TRBJ2-7; 9 bases agree with TRBD1. This CDR3 region has 15 residues. The ends lost 4 bases at V and 2 bases at J; junction bases unmatched: 6. Germline assignment: CDR1 SEHNR and CDR2 FQNEAQ (reference sequence). The CDR3 protein is CASSSRQGGAYEQYF. Here the CDR3 DNA reads TGTGCCAGCAGCTCCCGACAGGGGGGGGCCTACGAGCAGTACTTC.

The rearrangement links TRBV2 to TRBJ1-3; D ambiguous. V was shortened by 1 base and J by 0 bases, with 4 bases between the two germline ends. The CDR3 has 14 amino acids. Germline lookup yields CDR1 SNHLY and CDR2 FYNNEI. This CDR3 is CASSEVRSGNTIYF. The DNA of the CDR3 is TGTGCCAGCAGTGAAGTCCGCTCTGGAAACACCATATATTTT.

This chain uses TRBV6-5 with TRBJ1-4; a possible D gene is TRBD1 (5 bases). V lost 7 bases and J 3 bases, leaving 9 bases between the germline ends. Germline V gene sequence: CDR1 MNHEY, CDR2 SVGAGI. This CDR3 is built from 13 residues. The CDR3 region has the DNA TGTGCCAGCACGGGGGGGGCTAATGAAAAACTGTTTTTT. Amino acids: CASTGGANEKLFF.

The sample holds a few counts of this clonotype. This rearrangement joins TRBV10-3 to TRBJ1-2; D perhaps matches TRBD1 (5 bases). Germline V gene data show CDR1 as ENHRY and CDR2 as SYGVKD. The CDR3 loop spans 14 amino acids. V gave up 0 bases and J gave up 8 bases, with 13 bases separating them. The CDR3 DNA sequence: TGTGCCATCAGTGAGTCTTACGGGGCCCTCGGCTACACCTTC. Amino acid sequence: CAISESYGALGYTF.

The chain recombines TRBV14 with TRBJ1-4, with D unclear. Germline loops: CDR1 SGHDN, CDR2 FVKESK. The CDR3 is made up of 15 amino acids. V was pared by 0 bases and J by 3 bases, with 8 bases between. CDR3 in DNA: TGTGCCAGCAGCCAAGAACGGGGAGCTAATGAAAAACTGTTTTTT. Translated, it gives CASSQERGANEKLFF.

This clonotype was picked up one time. The germline gene is not matched at one end of the junction; a read error may be the cause. The chain couples TRBV5-1 to TRBJ1-3; 8 nucleotides line up with TRBD1. The CDR3 is 13 amino acids. Per the germline V gene, CDR1 is SGHRS and CDR2 is YFSETQ. The CDR3 spells CANSLRQGSTIYF. In DNA, the CDR3 is TGCGCCAACAGCCTTCGACAGGGGAGCACCATATATTTT.

The chain recombines TRBV19 with TRBJ2-2, with 9 bases that match TRBD1. The V segment lost 7 bases and the J segment 5 bases; nucleotides outside the gene matches: 8. The CDR3 has 15 residues. CDR1 is LNHDA and CDR2 is SQIVND in the germline V gene (reference sequence). CDR3 nucleotides: TGTGCCAGTATTAAGTACGGGACAGGGACCGGGGAGCTGTTTTTT. This encodes CASIKYGTGTGELFF.

A few counts support this clonotype. This chain connects TRBV4-2 to TRBJ2-2, with 8 bases identical to TRBD1. Germline-derived CDR1 and CDR2 are LGHNA and YNFKEQ. The J segment lost 5 bases and the V segment lost 0 bases, leaving 11 bases of the junction unmatched. This CDR3 comprises 18 residues. The chain's CDR3 is CASSQEWDRFAKTGELFF. The CDR3 coding sequence is TGTGCCAGCAGCCAAGAATGGGACAGGTTCGCAAAGACCGGGGAGCTGTTTTTT.

The chain recombines TRBV7-2 with TRBJ2-1; D is undetermined. From germline, CDR1 is SGHTA and CDR2 FQGNSA. The CDR3 is 18 residues long. The V end was cut by 8 bases, the J end by 0 bases, with 23 bases between. The CDR3 is CASFGSGGIPSSYNEQFF. The CDR3 DNA reads as TGTGCCAGCTTTGGGTCTGGCGGAATACCGAGCTCCTACAATGAGCAGTTCTTC.

This chain links TRBV19 with TRBJ1-5; D might be TRBD1 (5 bases). The V and J ends lost 0 bases and 5 bases respectively, with 11 bases between them. This CDR3 comprises 15 residues. CDR1 is LNHDA, CDR2 SQIVND, per germline (reference sequence). The CDR3 region is CASSIDAQGDQPQHF. CDR3 in DNA: TGTGCCAGTAGTATAGATGCGCAAGGGGATCAGCCCCAGCATTTT.

This clonotype was recorded a few times. The chain has TRBV7-9 and TRBJ1-1, with D tentatively TRBD1 (5 bases). Per the germline V gene, CDR1 is SEHNR and CDR2 is FQNEAQ (reference sequence). The CDR3 consists of 11 residues. V dropped 10 bases and J dropped 1 base, with 7 bases sitting between them. The CDR3 DNA reads as TGTGCCAACACAGGGAACACTGAAGCTTTCTTT. This encodes CANTGNTEAFF.

This clonotype was observed at least ten times. The chain employs TRBV5-6 and TRBJ2-1; D uncertain. Germline V gene data show CDR1 as SGHDT and CDR2 as YYEEEE. Trimming cost V 2 bases and J 8 bases, with 5 bases left between them. The CDR3 consists of 11 residues. The CDR3 DNA is TGTGCCAGCAGCTTAGATGATGAGCAGTTCTTC. This encodes CASSLDDEQFF.

This sequence joins TRBV7-6 and TRBJ1-2; TRBD1 might be the D (5 bases). The germline V gene encodes CDR1 SGHVS and CDR2 FNYEAQ. The CDR3 length is 12 residues. Trimming took off 0 bases at V and 7 bases at J, with 6 bases between the two ends. CDR3 nucleotides: TGTGCCAGCAGCTTAGCGCAGGGTGGCTACACCTTC. Protein sequence: CASSLAQGGYTF. Supplemented by reference TRBV7-6 and TRBJ1-2, the full variable domain reads GAGVSQSPRYKVTKRGQDVALRCDPISGHVSLYWYRQALGQGPEFLTYFNYEAQQDKSGLPNDRFSAERPEGSISTLTIQRTEQRDSAMYRCASSLAQGGYTFGSGTRLTVV.

This clonotype was counted a few times. The chain has TRBV6-1 and TRBJ2-2, with D hard to call. Trimming removed 0 bases at V and 2 bases at J, with 7 bases between. This CDR3 has 15 amino acids. In germline, CDR1 is MNHNS, CDR2 SASEGT. The CDR3 bases are TGTGCCAGCAGTGAAGCACACGAAAACACCGGGGAGCTGTTTTTT. This sequence encodes CASSEAHENTGELFF.

Many counts were recorded for this clonotype. The chain employs TRBV2 and TRBJ2-1, with 11 bases aligning to TRBD2. In germline, CDR1 is SNHLY, CDR2 FYNNEI. This CDR3 has 15 residues. With V trimmed by 6 bases and J by 7 bases, 8 bases remained unmatched. CDR3 in amino acids: CASRRLAGGRNEQFF. Here the CDR3 DNA reads TGTGCCAGCAGACGTCTAGCGGGGGGCCGTAATGAGCAGTTCTTC. The variable domain in full, completed from reference TRBV2 and TRBJ2-1, reads EPEVTQTPSHQVTQMGQEVILRCVPISNHLYFYWYRQILGQKVEFLVSFYNNEISEKSEIFDDQFSVERPDGSNFTLKIRSTKLEDSAMYFCASRRLAGGRNEQFFGPGTRLTVL.

There are a few counts of this clonotype. This rearrangement joins TRBV20-1 to TRBJ1-2; possibly TRBD1 for D (5 bases). The germline V gene encodes CDR1 DFQATT and CDR2 SNEGSKA (reference sequence). The CDR3 totals 13 residues. The CDR3 region has the DNA TGCAGCACCTGGGGCCCCGAAGATTATGGCTACACCTTC. It yields the protein CSTWGPEDYGYTF.

The genes are TRBV12-3 or TRBV12-4 and TRBJ2-5; perhaps TRBD2 as D (5 bases). CDR3 length: 15 amino acids. V gave up 4 bases and J gave up 3 bases, with 15 bases separating them. The CDR3 nucleotides read TGTGCCAGCAGTTGGGATCCCCTCGGGAAAGAGACCCAGTACTTC. Amino acid sequence: CASSWDPLGKETQYF.

The J gene is TRBJ2-7, the V gene TRBV27; possible D gene TRBD2, 5 bases. V dropped 2 bases and J dropped 6 bases, with 11 bases sitting between them. Per germline, CDR1 MNHEY and CDR2 SMNVEV (reference sequence). CDR3 size: 13 residues. The DNA of the CDR3 is TGTGCCAGCAGTTTAACCCCGAGGGCCGAGCAGTACTTC. It translates to CASSLTPRAEQYF.

This clonotype showed up many times. This rearrangement joins TRBV7-6 to TRBJ2-1, with no clear D. The CDR3 totals 16 residues. CDR1 SGHVS and CDR2 FNYEAQ come from the germline V gene. Deletions cut 2 bases from V and 0 bases from J, with 11 bases between. DNA of the CDR3: TGTGCCAGCAGCTTACGGTCGGGTTCCTCCTACAATGAGCAGTTCTTC. Amino acids: CASSLRSGSSYNEQFF.

This clonotype was observed a few times. The chain recombines TRBV4-1 with TRBJ2-7; 11 nucleotides match TRBD2. The CDR3 contains 16 residues. Germline CDR1 reads MGHRA; CDR2 reads YSYEKL. Trimming removed 2 bases from V and 6 bases from J; junction bases left unmatched: 9. CDR3 sequence: CASSQISGGASVEQYF. CDR3 bases: TGCGCCAGCAGCCAAATTAGCGGGGGGGCTTCAGTCGAGCAGTACTTC.